The clone carrying this TCR beta chain has at least ten counts. This entry belongs to a study of T-cell reconstitution after alpha-beta-depleted transplantation in children. Construction of the TCRbeta library involved unique molecular identifiers. TCRdb ran MiXCR on the PCR reads and lists one entry per CDR3 protein. The repertoire holds 210,000 or so distinct CDR3 sequences, with approximately 11% as singletons. In germline, CDR1 is SGHKS, CDR2 YYEKEE (reference sequence). This CDR3 comprises 14 residues. The V end was cut by 4 bases, the J end by 5 bases, with 12 bases between. This clonotype was sampled from a child less than two years old with acute myeloid leukemia, due to receive a stem cell transplant. The input for sequencing was PBMCs, taken before TCRalphabeta/CD19-depleted stem cell transplant. V is TRBV5-5 and J is TRBJ2-2, with D tentatively TRBD2 (5 bases). The CDR3 sequence is CASSPASLTGELFF. The DNA of the CDR3 is TGTGCCAGCAGCCCCGCTAGCCTAACCGGGGAGCTGTTTTTT.